This T cell receptor (beta chain) was documented in a study of CD8+CD57+ T cells in acquired aplastic anemia. TCR beta VDJ and CDR3 profiling used genomic DNA as template. TCRdb recomputed calls from the reads with MiXCR, one row per CDR3 protein. The sample records 100,000 to 150,000 distinct CDR3 sequences, almost 40% being singletons. This clonotype was recorded many times. What it recognizes is unknown. Patients picked for sequencing had shown CD8+CD57+ cell expansion detected by flow cytometry. At the time of blood sampling, patients had not yet received any therapy. The study, taken as a whole, reports: Patients and controls shared nearly 30 CD8+ CDR3 sequences, highly expressed in patients.

Source material: sorted CD4+, CD8+, or CD8+CD57+ T cells (not recorded which) from PBMCs. The sequence came from a human donor with aplastic anemia.

CDR3 sequence (DNA): TGTGCCAGCAGCTTAGGGAGACAGGGGAACGCTGAGCAGTTCTTC. The encoded protein is CASSLGRQGNAEQFF. This chain uses TRBV7-6 with TRBJ2-1, with TRBD1 identical over 8 bases. Germline lookup yields CDR1 SGHVS and CDR2 FNYEAQ. V lost 1 base, J lost 9 bases, and 8 bases stayed unmatched. The CDR3 has 15 residues.